This T cell receptor beta chain came from a study of spatial heterogeneity in lung cancer. For the study at large: Detection consistently yielded more beta chains than alpha chains. Counts of TCR transcripts in tumor regions correlated strongly with a matched bulk RNA-seq T cell module score. On average, each unique TCR and UMI combination appeared more than ten times in raw reads.

The CDR3 is made up of 13 amino acids. Germline CDR1 and CDR2: MNHNY and SVGAGI (reference sequence). Trimming took off 8 bases at V and 4 bases at J, with 11 bases between the two ends. Time point in this sample: sample taken at primary tumor resection. Researchers sequenced whole RNA taken from tumor, nontumor lung or frozen PBMC without sorting. TCRdb reprocessed the 5' RACE reads via MiXCR and lists one record per CDR3 protein. The sample lists 860 or so distinct CDR3 sequences, about a third occurring once. Notes on the study in general: In tumors, expanded intratumoral alpha and beta TCR counts tracked mutation counts.

This clonotype is medium-sized (0.01 to 0.1%) within its sample. Its target is not known. V gene TRBV6-6 combines with J gene TRBJ1-4; D gene uncertain. The sequenced sample was lung tumor tissue, obtained at surgery. This TCR came from a male donor with early-stage non-small cell lung cancer. The CDR3 sequence: CASSKQRNEKLFF. Written as DNA, the CDR3 is TGTGCCAGCTCGAAACAGCGTAATGAAAAACTGTTTTTT.